The 20 T cell receptor beta chains given below trace back to one sample, sequenced in a study of blood T cells in healthy people across ages. Then a second PCR, running about 7 to 11 cycles, was carried out with a sample-barcoded 5' primer and a J-beta primer mix. TCRdb processed the 5' RACE reads anew with MiXCR; each CDR3 protein has one entry. In the table there are 550,000 to 750,000 distinct CDR3 sequences, under 25% of which are singletons. The source material was blood. These receptors originate from a man aged 70-80 years in good health.

V gene TRBV12-3 or TRBV12-4 combines with J gene TRBJ2-5; either TRBD1 or TRBD2 may fit D (5 bases each). The DNA end is more similar to TRBJ2-7, so the J call may be wrong. The CDR3 is 13 residues long. The CDR3 sequence: CASSFVGDREQYF. CDR3 nucleotides: TGTGCCAGCAGTTTTGTGGGGGACCGCGAGCAGTACTTC.

This clonotype was counted a few times. The chain uses TRBV6-5 and TRBJ2-5; D remains ambiguous. CDR1 and CDR2 from the germline V gene are MNHEY and SVGAGI. This CDR3 is built from 13 residues. Trimming stripped 6 bases from V and 4 bases from J, with 12 bases between. The CDR3 here is CASSYTEGETQYF. CDR3 nucleotides: TGTGCCAGCAGCTACACAGAAGGAGAGACCCAGTACTTC.

This clonotype has only a few counts. V and J are TRBV7-9 and TRBJ2-5, with D hard to call. Per the germline V gene, CDR1 is SEHNR and CDR2 is FQNEAQ (reference sequence). With 3 bases removed from V and 5 bases from J, the gap between germline ends came to 16 bases. The CDR3 consists of 15 residues. CDR3 nucleotide sequence: TGTGCCAGCAGCTTCACCCGCTCGTCCAGCGAGACCCAGTACTTC. It yields the protein CASSFTRSSSETQYF.

This chain uses TRBV12-3 or TRBV12-4 with TRBJ2-5; 14 bases map to TRBD2. The J segment lost 4 bases and the V segment lost 6 bases, leaving 4 bases of the junction unmatched. The CDR3 contains 15 residues. The CDR3 DNA reads TGTGCCAGCAGACAGACTAGCGGGGGGGGAGAGACCCAGTACTTC. Its translation: CASRQTSGGGETQYF.

This clonotype was observed a few times. One junction end disagrees with the germline gene, perhaps due to a read error. The chain joins TRBV20-1 to TRBJ2-2, with 12 nucleotides matching TRBD2. CDR3 length equals 15 residues. Germline CDR1 and CDR2: DFQATT and SNEGSKA (reference sequence). Written as DNA, the CDR3 is TGCAGTGCTACGACTAGCGGGAGCGGCACCGGGGAGCTGCTTTTT. Protein sequence: CSATTSGSGTGELLF.

Only one count was recorded for this clonotype. An end of the junction differs from the germline gene, which may be a read error. V usage is TRBV5-1 and J usage is TRBJ2-2; D is undetermined. Germline V lookup: CDR1 SGHRS, CDR2 YFSETQ. There are 12 residues in the CDR3. The CDR3: CTSSSNTGELFF. The CDR3 nucleotides are TGCACCAGCAGCTCAAACACCGGGGAGCTGTTTTTT.

The V call is TRBV7-3, the J call TRBJ2-7; perhaps TRBD1 as D (6 bases). Germline V gene data show CDR1 as SGHTA and CDR2 as FQGTGA. The V end lost 6 bases, the J end lost 5 bases, and 14 bases lay between the germline ends. This CDR3 has 13 residues. For the CDR3, the DNA is TGTGCCAGCAGTAAACAGGGAAATCACGAGCAGTACTTC. It encodes CASSKQGNHEQYF. The whole variable domain, filled in from reference TRBV7-3 and TRBJ2-7, reads GAGVSQTPSNKVTEKGKYVELRCDPISGHTALYWYRQSLGQGPEFLIYFQGTGAADDSGLPNDRFFAVRPEGSVSTLKIQRTERGDSAVYLCASSKQGNHEQYFGPGTRLTVT.

On this clonotype: The germline gene is not matched at one end of the junction; a read error may be the cause. V usage is TRBV20-1 and J usage is TRBJ2-1; perhaps D is TRBD1 or TRBD2 (5 bases each). The length of the CDR3 is 16 residues. CDR1 and CDR2 (germline): DFQATT, SNEGSKA (reference sequence). This CDR3 is CSVIPRGGVGYNEQFF. CDR3 nucleotide sequence: TGTAGTGTTATCCCTCGGGGCGGAGTGGGGTACAATGAGCAGTTCTTC.

The chain couples TRBV29-1 to TRBJ2-7; TRBD1 is a possible D gene (6 bases). With 3 bases removed from V and 1 base from J, the gap between germline ends came to 10 bases. The CDR3 runs 13 residues. CDR1 and CDR2 from the germline V gene are SQVTM and ANQGSEA. The CDR3 DNA reads TGCAGCGTTGATTCTCAGGGGTCCTACGAGCAGTACTTC. Translation: CSVDSQGSYEQYF.

The chain joins TRBV5-1 to TRBJ2-1; D is undetermined. V was clipped by 2 bases and J by 3 bases, with 12 bases between them. The CDR3 totals 15 residues. Looked up from germline, CDR1 is SGHRS and CDR2 is YFSETQ. In nucleotides, the CDR3 is TGCGCCAGCAGCTTCAGAGCCCCCGGCTACAATGAGCAGTTCTTC. It specifies CASSFRAPGYNEQFF.

The chain is built from TRBV6-2 or TRBV6-3 and TRBJ2-1; TRBD2 aligns across 14 bases. The germline CDR1 and CDR2 sequences are MNHEY and SVGEGT. CDR3 length: 15 amino acids. J gave up 8 bases and V 5 bases, and 5 bases lay outside the gene matches. The CDR3 region has the DNA TGTGCCAGCAGTAGACCGGGACTAGCGGGAGATGAGCAGTTCTTC. It is translated as CASSRPGLAGDEQFF.

This clonotype was observed a few times. In DNA form, the CDR3 reads TGTGCCAGCAGCTTACATACTAGCGGCACAGATACGCAGTATTTT. Translation gives CASSLHTSGTDTQYF. The chain carries TRBV11-2 and TRBJ2-3; 7 nucleotides line up with TRBD2. Germline values: CDR1 SGHAT, CDR2 FQNNGV. Unmatched junction bases numbered 3, after V lost 2 bases and J lost 1 base. The CDR3 spans 15 residues.

This clonotype was counted between two and nine times. The rearrangement uses TRBV5-4 and TRBJ2-5; D is possibly TRBD2 (6 bases). TRBJ2-1 matches the DNA end more closely, so the J call is doubtful. Germline V gene lookup returns CDR1 SGHNT and CDR2 YYREEE (reference sequence). There are 17 residues in the CDR3. For the CDR3, the DNA is TGTGCCAGCCAAAGGTCCAGCGGAGAGACTAGTTCTAATGAGCAGTTCTTC. This codes for CASQRSSGETSSNEQFF.

This clonotype was seen a few times. This chain connects TRBV2 to TRBJ2-7, with 11 bases lining up with TRBD2. TRBJ2-1 explains the end of the DNA better; the J call may be wrong. Germline CDR1 is SNHLY and CDR2 is FYNNEI. The CDR3 has 15 amino acids. CDR3 bases: TGTGCCAGCCTGGCCACTAGCGGGAGAATAGGTGAGCAGTTCTTC. Amino acid sequence: CASLATSGRIGEQFF.

About this clonotype: Sequence at one end of the junction differs from germline and may be a read error. The CDR3 loop is CASSLGSQNTEASF. DNA for the CDR3: TGCGCCAGCAGCTTGGGAAGTCAGAACACTGAAGCTTCCTTT. This rearrangement joins TRBV5-1 to TRBJ1-1; D unresolved. Germline CDR1 is SGHRS and CDR2 is YFSETQ. This CDR3 is built from 14 residues.

The genes are TRBV3-1 and TRBJ2-5; TRBD2 aligns across 8 bases. The V segment lost 1 base and the J segment 5 bases; nucleotides outside the gene matches: 6. The CDR3 length is 15 residues. Germline V gene lookup returns CDR1 LGHDT and CDR2 YNNKEL (reference sequence). The CDR3 here is CASSQAGGPSETQYF. The CDR3 DNA follows: TGTGCCAGCAGCCAAGCGGGAGGGCCGTCGGAGACCCAGTACTTC.

For the CDR3, the DNA is TGCGCCAGCAGCCCGAGCGGGAGTGATACGCAGTATTTT. Translated: CASSPSGSDTQYF. This sequence joins TRBV5-1 and TRBJ2-3; 8 positions match TRBD2. The CDR3 sequence is 13 residues long. The junction had 4 bases not matched to a gene; V was cut back by 4 bases and J by 6 bases. Per germline, CDR1 SGHRS and CDR2 YFSETQ.

A few counts support this clonotype. The genes are TRBV5-6 and TRBJ2-3; TRBD1 is a possible D gene (6 bases). CDR1 is SGHDT, CDR2 YYEEEE, per germline. The CDR3 spans 15 residues. Trimming pared 1 base from V and 6 bases from J, leaving 15 bases between. The chain's CDR3 is CASSLRYRAWDTQYF. The CDR3, as DNA: TGTGCCAGCAGCTTGAGGTACAGGGCCTGGGATACGCAGTATTTT.

With regard to this clonotype: At one of its ends the junction is not consistent with the germline gene, which may arise from a read error. This chain joins TRBV4-1 and TRBJ2-5, with 10 nucleotides matching TRBD2. The CDR3 is 17 residues long. From germline, CDR1 is MGHRA and CDR2 YSYEKL. CDR3 residues: CASGQDPLAGVRETQYF. CDR3 DNA sequence: TGCGCCAGCGGCCAAGATCCCCTAGCGGGAGTTCGGGAGACCCAGTACTTC.

This clonotype occurred a few times. The chain carries TRBV20-1 and TRBJ2-2, with D hard to call. V lost 7 bases and J 5 bases, leaving 11 bases between the germline ends. This CDR3 has 12 amino acids. Germline V CDR1 and CDR2: DFQATT, SNEGSKA (reference sequence). The CDR3, as DNA: TGCAGTGTTCTTAGTGTGACCGGGGAGCTGTTTTTT. Amino acid sequence: CSVLSVTGELFF.